This T cell receptor (beta chain) was sequenced in a study of cytomegalovirus exposure and HLA in healthy donors. Study-wide results and limits: Later on, an analysis tied roughly 17,000 TCR beta sequences to HLA alleles at 0.05 false discovery rate. Upon later analysis, TCR association rates were observed to vary by HLA locus, being highest for DRB1 and lowest for HLA-C.

A remark on this clone: The antigen remains unidentified.

The PCR employed 60 Vbeta primers together with 13 Jbeta primers. Only in-frame clones appear in the TCRdb table, and some are missing; sequencing was by immunoSEQ multiplex PCR. There are some 140,000 clones in the sample; around 70% occur only once, and roughly 2% lies in the top ten. V shed 5 bases, J shed 4 bases, and the junction held 9 bases outside the gene matches. Germline CDR1 is MNHEY and CDR2 is SMNVEV (reference sequence). The CDR3 totals 16 residues. This TCR was sampled from a young man in good health and CMV-seronegative. Sequenced sample: PBMCs. The rearrangement links TRBV27 to TRBJ2-1; 9 bases are a match to TRBD1. This chain's CDR3 is CASSQKGQGPYNEQFF. CDR3 nucleotide sequence: TGTGCCAGCAGTCAAAAGGGACAGGGACCATACAATGAGCAGTTCTTC.